The sequence of this TCR beta chain was determined in a study of blood T cell repertoires in COVID-19. Overall study: Material from acute and convalescent COVID-19 was sourced from the United States, Italy and Spain. Sources were T cells, B-cell-depleted T cells, or PBMCs; the material itself was cDNA or gDNA.

Those who participated ranged in age from about 18 to 89 years and resided in some 24 US areas. The study assigned cohorts using participant-reported clinical history. Libraries were prepared by immunoSEQ multiplex PCR; TCRdb keeps only in-frame clonotypes and omits some of them. The table lists 130,000 or so clones, around 80% of them singletons. Germline V gives CDR1 MNHEY, CDR2 SVGAGI. Trimming removed 1 base from V and 8 bases from J, with 11 bases in between. CDR3 length: 14 residues. Sequenced sample: PBMCs or T cells enriched from blood (not recorded which). The receptor's source is a man in his forties with acute COVID-19. The chain recombines TRBV6-5 with TRBJ1-4, with a possible D match to TRBD1 (6 bases). For the CDR3, the DNA is TGTGCCAGCAGTTACTTCGGGACACAAGAAAAACTGTTTTTT. Translated: CASSYFGTQEKLFF.